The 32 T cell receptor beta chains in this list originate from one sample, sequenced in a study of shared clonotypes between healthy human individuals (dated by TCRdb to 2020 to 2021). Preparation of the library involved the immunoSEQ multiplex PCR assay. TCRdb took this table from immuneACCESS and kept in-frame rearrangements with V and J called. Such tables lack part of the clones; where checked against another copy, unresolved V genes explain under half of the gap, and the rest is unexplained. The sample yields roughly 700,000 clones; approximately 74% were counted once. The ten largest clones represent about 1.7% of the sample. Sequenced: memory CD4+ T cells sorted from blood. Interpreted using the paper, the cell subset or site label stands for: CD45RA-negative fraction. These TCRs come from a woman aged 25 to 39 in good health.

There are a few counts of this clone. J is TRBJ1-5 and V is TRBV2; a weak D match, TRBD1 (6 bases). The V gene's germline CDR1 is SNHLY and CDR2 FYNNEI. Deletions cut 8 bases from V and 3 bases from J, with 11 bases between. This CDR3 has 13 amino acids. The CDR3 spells CASVRDNNQPQHF. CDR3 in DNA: TGTGCCAGCGTCCGGGACAACAATCAGCCCCAGCATTTT.

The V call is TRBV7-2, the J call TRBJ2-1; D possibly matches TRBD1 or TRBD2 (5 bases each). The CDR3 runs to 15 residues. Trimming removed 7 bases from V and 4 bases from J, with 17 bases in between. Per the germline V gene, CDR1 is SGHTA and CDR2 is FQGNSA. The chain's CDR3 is CASTSGTNLYNEQFF. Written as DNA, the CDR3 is TGTGCCAGCACCTCAGGGACCAACCTATACAATGAGCAGTTCTTC.

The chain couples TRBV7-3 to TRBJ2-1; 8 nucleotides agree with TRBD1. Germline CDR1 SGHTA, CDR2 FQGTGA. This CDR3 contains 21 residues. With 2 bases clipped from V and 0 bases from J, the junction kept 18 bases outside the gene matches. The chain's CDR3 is CASSLSGGQGAKPFSYNEQFF. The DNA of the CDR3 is TGTGCCAGCAGCTTATCAGGCGGGCAGGGGGCCAAACCTTTCTCCTACAATGAGCAGTTCTTC.

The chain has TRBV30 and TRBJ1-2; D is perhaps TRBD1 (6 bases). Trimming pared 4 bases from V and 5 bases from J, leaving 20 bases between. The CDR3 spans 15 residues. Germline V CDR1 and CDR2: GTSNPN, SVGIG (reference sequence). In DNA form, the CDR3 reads TGTGCCTGGACCTTGACAGGATCTCTAAAATATGGCTACACCTTC. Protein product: CAWTLTGSLKYGYTF.

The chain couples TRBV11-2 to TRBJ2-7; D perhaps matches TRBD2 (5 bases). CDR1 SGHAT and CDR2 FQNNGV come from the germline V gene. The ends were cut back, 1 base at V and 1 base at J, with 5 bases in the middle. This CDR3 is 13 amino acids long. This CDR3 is CASSLGRSYEQYF. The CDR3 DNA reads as TGTGCCAGCAGCTTAGGGAGGTCCTACGAGCAGTACTTC.

CDR3 DNA: TGTGCCAGCAGGCCAGACATCTCTGGAAACACCATATATTTT. Translated, it gives CASRPDISGNTIYF. The chain uses TRBV2 and TRBJ1-3; D unclear. V was clipped by 6 bases and J by 0 bases, with 9 bases between them. Germline values: CDR1 SNHLY, CDR2 FYNNEI. The CDR3 runs 14 residues. Full variable domain (remainder filled in from reference TRBV2 and TRBJ1-3): EPEVTQTPSHQVTQMGQEVILRCVPISNHLYFYWYRQILGQKVEFLVSFYNNEISEKSEIFDDQFSVERPDGSNFTLKIRSTKLEDSAMYFCASRPDISGNTIYFGEGSWLTVV.

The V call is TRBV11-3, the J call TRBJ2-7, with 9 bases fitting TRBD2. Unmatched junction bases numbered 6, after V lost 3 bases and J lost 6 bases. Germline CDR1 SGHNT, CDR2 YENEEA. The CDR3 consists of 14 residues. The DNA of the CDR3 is TGTGCCAGCAGCTTCACTAGCGGGTCGTCCGAGCAGTACTTC. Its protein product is CASSFTSGSSEQYF. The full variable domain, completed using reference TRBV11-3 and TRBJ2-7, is EAGVVQSPRYKIIEKKQPVAFWCNPISGHNTLYWYLQNLGQGPELLIRYENEEAVDDSQLPKDRFSAERLKGVDSTLKIQPAELGDSAVYLCASSFTSGSSEQYFGPGTRLTVT.

CDR3 region: CASSIVQGGTYNEQFF. CDR3 nucleotide sequence: TGTGCCAGTAGTATTGTACAGGGGGGGACCTACAATGAGCAGTTCTTC. The chain has TRBV19 and TRBJ2-1; possibly TRBD1 for D (8 bases). The V gene lost 3 bases and the J gene lost 2 bases, with 14 bases spanning the gap. CDR1 and CDR2 from the germline V gene are LNHDA and SQIVND (reference sequence). This CDR3 comprises 16 residues.

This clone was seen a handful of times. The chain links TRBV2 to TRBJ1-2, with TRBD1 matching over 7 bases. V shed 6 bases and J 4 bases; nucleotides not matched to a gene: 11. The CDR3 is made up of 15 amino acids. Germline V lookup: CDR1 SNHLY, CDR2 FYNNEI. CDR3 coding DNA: TGTGCCAGCAGAAAATCGACAGGGTCGGGCTATGGCTACACCTTC. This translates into CASRKSTGSGYGYTF. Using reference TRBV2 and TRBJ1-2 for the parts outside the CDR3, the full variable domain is EPEVTQTPSHQVTQMGQEVILRCVPISNHLYFYWYRQILGQKVEFLVSFYNNEISEKSEIFDDQFSVERPDGSNFTLKIRSTKLEDSAMYFCASRKSTGSGYGYTFGSGTRLTVV.

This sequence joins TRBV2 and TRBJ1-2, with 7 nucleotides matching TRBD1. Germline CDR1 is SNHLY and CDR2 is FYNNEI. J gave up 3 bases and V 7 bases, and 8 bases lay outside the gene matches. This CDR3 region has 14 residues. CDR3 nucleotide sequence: TGTGCCAGCACCTATGGGGGACAGTACTATGGCTACACCTTC. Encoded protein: CASTYGGQYYGYTF.

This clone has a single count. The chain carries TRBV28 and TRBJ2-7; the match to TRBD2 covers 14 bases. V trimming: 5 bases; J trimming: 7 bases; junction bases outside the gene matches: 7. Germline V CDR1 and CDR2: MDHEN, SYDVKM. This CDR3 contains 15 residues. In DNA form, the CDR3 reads TGTGCCAGCAGTCCAGGACTAGCGGGAGGTCTTGAGCAGTACTTC. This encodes CASSPGLAGGLEQYF.

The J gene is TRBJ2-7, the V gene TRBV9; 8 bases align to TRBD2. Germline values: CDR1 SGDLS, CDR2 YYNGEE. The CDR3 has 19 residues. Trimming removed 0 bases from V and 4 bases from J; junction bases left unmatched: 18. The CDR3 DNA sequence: TGTGCCAGCAGCGTAGGGCTAATTGGTAGCGGGGTTACTTCTTACGAGCAGTACTTC. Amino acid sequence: CASSVGLIGSGVTSYEQYF.

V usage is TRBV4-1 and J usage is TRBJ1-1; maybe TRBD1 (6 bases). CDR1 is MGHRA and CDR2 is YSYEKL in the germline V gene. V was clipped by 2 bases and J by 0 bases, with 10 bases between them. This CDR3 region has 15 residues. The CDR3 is CASSQIGTLNTEAFF. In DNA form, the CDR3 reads TGCGCCAGCAGCCAAATCGGGACATTGAACACTGAAGCTTTCTTT.

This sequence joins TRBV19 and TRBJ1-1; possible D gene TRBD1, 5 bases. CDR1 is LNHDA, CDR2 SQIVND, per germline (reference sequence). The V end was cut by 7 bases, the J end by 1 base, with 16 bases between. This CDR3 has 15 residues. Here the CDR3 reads CASIPSRGANTEAFF. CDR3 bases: TGTGCCAGTATCCCATCGCGAGGGGCGAACACTGAAGCTTTCTTT.

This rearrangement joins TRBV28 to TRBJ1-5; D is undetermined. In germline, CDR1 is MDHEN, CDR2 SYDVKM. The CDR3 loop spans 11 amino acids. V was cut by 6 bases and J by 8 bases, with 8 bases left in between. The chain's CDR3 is CASSRWEPQHF. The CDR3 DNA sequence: TGTGCCAGCAGCAGATGGGAGCCCCAGCATTTT.

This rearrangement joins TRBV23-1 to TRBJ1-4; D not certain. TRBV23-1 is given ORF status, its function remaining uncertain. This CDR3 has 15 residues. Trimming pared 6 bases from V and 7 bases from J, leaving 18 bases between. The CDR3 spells CASSPVPNRSEKLFF. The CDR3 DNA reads TGCGCCAGCAGCCCAGTCCCTAATCGGAGTGAAAAACTGTTTTTT.

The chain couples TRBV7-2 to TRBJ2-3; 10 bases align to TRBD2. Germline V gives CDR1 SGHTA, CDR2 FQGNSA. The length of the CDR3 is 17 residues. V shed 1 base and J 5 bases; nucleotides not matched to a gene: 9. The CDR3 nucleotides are TGTGCCAGCAGCTTAGTTGGTGGTAGCGGGAGGTTAGATACGCAGTATTTT. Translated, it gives CASSLVGGSGRLDTQYF.

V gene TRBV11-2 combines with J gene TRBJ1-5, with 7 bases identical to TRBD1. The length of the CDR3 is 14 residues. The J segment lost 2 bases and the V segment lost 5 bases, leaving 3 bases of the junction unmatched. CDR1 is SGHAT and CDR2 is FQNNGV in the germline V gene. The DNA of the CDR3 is TGTGCCAGCAGCGCCACAGGGGGCAATCAGCCCCAGCATTTT. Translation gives CASSATGGNQPQHF.

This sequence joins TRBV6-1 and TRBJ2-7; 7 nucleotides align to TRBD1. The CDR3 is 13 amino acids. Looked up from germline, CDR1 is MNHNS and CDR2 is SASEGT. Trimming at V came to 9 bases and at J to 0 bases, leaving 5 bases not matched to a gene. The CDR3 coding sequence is TGTGCCAGTACCCGGGACAGCTCCTACGAGCAGTACTTC. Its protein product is CASTRDSSYEQYF.

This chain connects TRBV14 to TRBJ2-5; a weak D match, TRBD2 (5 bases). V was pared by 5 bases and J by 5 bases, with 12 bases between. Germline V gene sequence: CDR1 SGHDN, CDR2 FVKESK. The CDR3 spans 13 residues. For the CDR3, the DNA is TGTGCCAGCAGCGTACTAAGAGGGGAGACCCAGTACTTC. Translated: CASSVLRGETQYF.

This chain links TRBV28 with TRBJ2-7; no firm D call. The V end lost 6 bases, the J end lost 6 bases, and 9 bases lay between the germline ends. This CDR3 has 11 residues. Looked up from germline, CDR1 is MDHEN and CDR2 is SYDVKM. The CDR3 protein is CASSLGFEQYF. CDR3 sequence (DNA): TGTGCCAGCAGCCTTGGGTTCGAGCAGTACTTC.

This CDR3 reads CASSLAAESLNTEAFF. As DNA, the CDR3 is TGCGCCAGCAGCTTGGCGGCCGAATCCCTGAACACTGAAGCTTTCTTT. The rearrangement joins TRBV5-1 to TRBJ1-1; D not certain. V gave up 0 bases and J gave up 0 bases, with 12 bases separating them. Germline V lookup: CDR1 SGHRS, CDR2 YFSETQ. The CDR3 totals 16 residues.

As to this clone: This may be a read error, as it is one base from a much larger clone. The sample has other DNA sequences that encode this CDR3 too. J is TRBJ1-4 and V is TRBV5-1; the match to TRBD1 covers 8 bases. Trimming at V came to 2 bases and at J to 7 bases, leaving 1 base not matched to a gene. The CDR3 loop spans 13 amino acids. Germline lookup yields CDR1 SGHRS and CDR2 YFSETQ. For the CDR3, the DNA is TGCGCCAGCAGCTTAGGACAGGGTGAAAAACTGTTTTTT. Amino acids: CASSLGQGEKLFF.

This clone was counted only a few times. The CDR3 coding sequence is TGTGCCAGCAGCTCCGGGACTAGTCAAGAGACCCAGTACTTC. It specifies CASSSGTSQETQYF. This chain connects TRBV5-4 to TRBJ2-5; 8 bases fit TRBD2. Looked up from germline, CDR1 is SGHNT and CDR2 is YYREEE (reference sequence). This CDR3 spans 14 amino acids. V was pared by 3 bases and J by 2 bases, with 3 bases of the junction left unmatched.

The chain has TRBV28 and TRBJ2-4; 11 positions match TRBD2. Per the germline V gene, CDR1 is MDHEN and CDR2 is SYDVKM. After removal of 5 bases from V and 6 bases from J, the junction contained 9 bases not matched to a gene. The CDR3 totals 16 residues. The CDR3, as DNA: TGTGCCAGCAGTGGGGGACTAGCGGACTACTCAAACATTCAGTACTTC. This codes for CASSGGLADYSNIQYF.

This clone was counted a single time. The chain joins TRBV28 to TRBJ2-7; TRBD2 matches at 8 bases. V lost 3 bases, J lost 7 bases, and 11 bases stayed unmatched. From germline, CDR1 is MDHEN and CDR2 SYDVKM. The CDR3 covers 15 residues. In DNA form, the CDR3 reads TGTGCCAGCAGTTTTCTCAGCGGGGGAGAGGGAGAGCAGTACTTC. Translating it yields CASSFLSGGEGEQYF.

The CDR3 DNA sequence: TGTGCCAGCAGCCCTATGGGGGTGCAGGGGGCCGCGACCCAGTACTTC. Translating gives CASSPMGVQGAATQYF. The V gene is TRBV7-9, the J gene TRBJ2-5, with 8 bases fitting TRBD1. This CDR3 spans 16 amino acids. The V and J ends lost 5 bases and 7 bases, in that order; junction bases with no gene match: 15. Per the germline V gene, CDR1 is SEHNR and CDR2 is FQNEAQ (reference sequence). The variable domain in full, with the rest retrieved from reference TRBV7-9 and TRBJ2-5, is DTGVSQNPRHKITKRGQNVTFRCDPISEHNRLYWYRQTLGQGPEFLTYFQNEAQLEKSRLLSDRFSAERPKGSFSTLEIQRTEQGDSAMYLCASSPMGVQGAATQYFGPGTRLLVL.

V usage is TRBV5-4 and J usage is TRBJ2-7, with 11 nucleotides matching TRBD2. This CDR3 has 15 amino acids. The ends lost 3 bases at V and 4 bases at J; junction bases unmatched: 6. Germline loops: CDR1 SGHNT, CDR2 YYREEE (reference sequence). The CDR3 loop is CASSSGTSGAYEQYF. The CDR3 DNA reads TGTGCCAGCAGCTCGGGGACTAGCGGTGCGTACGAGCAGTACTTC.

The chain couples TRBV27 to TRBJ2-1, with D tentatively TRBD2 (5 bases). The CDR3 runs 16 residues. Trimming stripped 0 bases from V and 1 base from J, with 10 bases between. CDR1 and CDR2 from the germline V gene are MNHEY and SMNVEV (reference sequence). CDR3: CASSLSSGRSYNEQFF. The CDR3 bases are TGTGCCAGCAGTTTATCGAGCGGCCGATCCTACAATGAGCAGTTCTTC.

The CDR3, as DNA: TGTGCCAGCAGTGTTGCCCTAGGTTATGAGCAGTTCTTC. Its translation: CASSVALGYEQFF. This sequence joins TRBV25-1 and TRBJ2-1; D is undetermined. Germline CDR1 and CDR2: MGHDK and SYGVNS. The CDR3 consists of 13 residues. The V end lost 4 bases, the J end lost 8 bases, and 12 bases lay between the germline ends.

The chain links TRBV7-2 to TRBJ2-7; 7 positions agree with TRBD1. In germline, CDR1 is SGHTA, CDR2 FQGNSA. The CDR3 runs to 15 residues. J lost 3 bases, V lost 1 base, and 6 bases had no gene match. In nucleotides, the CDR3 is TGTGCCAGCAGCTTAGGTTGGGGACAGATCTACGAGCAGTACTTC. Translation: CASSLGWGQIYEQYF. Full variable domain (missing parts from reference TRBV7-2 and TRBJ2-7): GAGVSQSPSNKVTEKGKDVELRCDPISGHTALYWYRQSLGQGLEFLIYFQGNSAPDKSGLPSDRFSAERTGGSVSTLTIQRTQQEDSAVYLCASSLGWGQIYEQYFGPGTRLTVT.

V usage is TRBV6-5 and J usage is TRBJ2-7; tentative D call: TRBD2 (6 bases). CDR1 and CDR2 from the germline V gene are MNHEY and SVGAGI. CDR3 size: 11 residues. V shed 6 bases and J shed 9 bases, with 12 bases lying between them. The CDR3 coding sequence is TGTGCCAGCAGAGATCCCGGGAGGCAGTACTTC. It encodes CASRDPGRQYF.